This T cell receptor (beta chain) derives from a study of blood T cell repertoires in COVID-19. Study-level information: PBMCs, B-cell-depleted T cells, or T cells provided the cDNA or gDNA that made up the material.

Some clones are missing from TCRdb's copy, which holds only in-frame ones; the method was immunoSEQ multiplex PCR. Among around 65,000 clones listed, under 95% were seen once. CDR3 length: 13 amino acids. The V gene lost 1 base and the J gene lost 3 bases, with 5 bases spanning the gap. Germline V lookup: CDR1 SEHNR, CDR2 FQNEAQ (reference sequence). Material: peripheral blood. The origin of this receptor is a human donor in a cohort sampled during active COVID-19. J is TRBJ2-3 and V is TRBV7-9; maybe TRBD2 (5 bases). This CDR3 reads CASSLGGTDTQYF. DNA for the CDR3: TGTGCCAGCAGCTTAGGAGGGACAGATACGCAGTATTTT.